The source of this T cell receptor beta chain is a study of blood T cell repertoires in COVID-19. The protocol was immunoSEQ multiplex PCR, while the TCRdb copy is restricted to in-frame clones and leaves out a portion. The sample has about 52,000 clones; about nine tenths are singletons. Per germline, CDR1 SGHTA and CDR2 FQGNSA. The CDR3 runs to 14 residues. The J segment lost 4 bases and the V segment lost 3 bases, leaving 4 bases of the junction unmatched. This clone was seen only once. The rearrangement links TRBV7-2 to TRBJ1-1; 8 positions match TRBD1. The sequence was obtained from a man between 70 and 80 years old with acute or convalescent COVID-19. The sequenced sample consisted of peripheral blood. The CDR3 DNA follows: TGTGCCAGCAGCTTGCAGGGGGCCGCCACTGAAGCTTTCTTT. This encodes CASSLQGAATEAFF.